The clone carrying this T cell receptor beta chain occurred a few times. The target antigen is unknown. The data are from a study of cytomegalovirus exposure and HLA in healthy donors. Study results and caveats: Among immune exposure information, only CMV serostatus was available. Rates of TCR association differed by HLA locus in a later analysis, with DRB1 highest and HLA-C lowest. Later analysis showed most CMV-associated TCR beta chains appearing HLA-restricted. A later analysis linked a missense DCLRE1C variant to TCR beta V- and J-gene trimming.

The CDR3 spans 14 residues. CDR1 SGHAT and CDR2 FQNNGV come from the germline V gene. V was shortened by 2 bases and J by 0 bases, with 7 bases between the two germline ends. The PCR used 60 Vbeta and 13 Jbeta primers. Some clones are missing from TCRdb's copy, which holds only in-frame ones; the method was immunoSEQ multiplex PCR. The sample records around 200,000 clones, approximately 86% being singletons. This receptor was taken from a woman in her twenties or thirties in good health and CMV-seronegative. V gene TRBV11-2 combines with J gene TRBJ1-1; D is possibly TRBD1 (6 bases). The sample comprised PBMCs. CDR3 bases: TGTGCCAGCAGCTTAAGGACAGTGAACACTGAAGCTTTCTTT. Its translation: CASSLRTVNTEAFF.